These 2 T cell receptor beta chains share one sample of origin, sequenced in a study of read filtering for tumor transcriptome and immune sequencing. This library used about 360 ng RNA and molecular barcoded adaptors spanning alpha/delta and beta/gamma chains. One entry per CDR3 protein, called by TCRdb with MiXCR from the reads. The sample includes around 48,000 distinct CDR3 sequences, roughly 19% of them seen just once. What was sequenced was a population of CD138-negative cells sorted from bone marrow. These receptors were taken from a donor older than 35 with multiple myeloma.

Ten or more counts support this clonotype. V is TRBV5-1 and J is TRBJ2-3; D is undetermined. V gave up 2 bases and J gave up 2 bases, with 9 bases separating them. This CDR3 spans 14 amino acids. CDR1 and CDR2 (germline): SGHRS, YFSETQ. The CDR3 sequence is CASSFGRSTDTQYF. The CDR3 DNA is TGCGCCAGCAGCTTTGGGCGGTCCACAGATACGCAGTATTTT.

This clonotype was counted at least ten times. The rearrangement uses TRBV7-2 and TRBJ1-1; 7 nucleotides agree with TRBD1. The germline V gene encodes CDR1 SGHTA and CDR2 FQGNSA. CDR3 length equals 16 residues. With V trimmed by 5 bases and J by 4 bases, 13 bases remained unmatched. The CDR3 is CASSPGGGGVGTEAFF. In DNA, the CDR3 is TGTGCCAGCAGCCCGGGGGGAGGGGGCGTAGGCACTGAAGCTTTCTTT.